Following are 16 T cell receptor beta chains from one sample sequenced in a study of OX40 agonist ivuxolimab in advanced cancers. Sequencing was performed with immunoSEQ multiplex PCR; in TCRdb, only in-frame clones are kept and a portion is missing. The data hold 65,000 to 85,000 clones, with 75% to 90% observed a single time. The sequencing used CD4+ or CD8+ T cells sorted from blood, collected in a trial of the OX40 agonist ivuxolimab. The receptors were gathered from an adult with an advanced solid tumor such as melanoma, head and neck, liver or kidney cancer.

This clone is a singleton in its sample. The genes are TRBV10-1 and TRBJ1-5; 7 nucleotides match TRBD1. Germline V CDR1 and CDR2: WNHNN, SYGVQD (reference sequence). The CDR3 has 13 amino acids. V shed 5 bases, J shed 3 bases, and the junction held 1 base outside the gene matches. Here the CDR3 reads CASSTGVNQPQHF. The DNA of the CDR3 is TGCGCCAGCAGTACAGGGGTCAATCAGCCCCAGCATTTT.

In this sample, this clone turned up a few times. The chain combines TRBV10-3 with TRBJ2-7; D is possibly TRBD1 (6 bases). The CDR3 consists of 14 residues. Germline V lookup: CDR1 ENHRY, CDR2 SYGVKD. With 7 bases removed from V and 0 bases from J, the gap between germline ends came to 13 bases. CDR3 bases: TGTGCCATCAAAACAGGGTATCTCTCCTACGAGCAGTACTTC. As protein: CAIKTGYLSYEQYF.

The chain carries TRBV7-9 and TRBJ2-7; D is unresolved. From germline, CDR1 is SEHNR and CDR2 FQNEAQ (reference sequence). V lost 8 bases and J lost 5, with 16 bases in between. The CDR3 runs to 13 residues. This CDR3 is CASGRSISHEQYF. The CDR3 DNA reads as TGTGCCAGCGGAAGAAGCATATCCCACGAGCAGTACTTC. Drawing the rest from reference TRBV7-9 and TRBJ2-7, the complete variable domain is DTGVSQNPRHKITKRGQNVTFRCDPISEHNRLYWYRQTLGQGPEFLTYFQNEAQLEKSRLLSDRFSAERPKGSFSTLEIQRTEQGDSAMYLCASGRSISHEQYFGPGTRLTVT.

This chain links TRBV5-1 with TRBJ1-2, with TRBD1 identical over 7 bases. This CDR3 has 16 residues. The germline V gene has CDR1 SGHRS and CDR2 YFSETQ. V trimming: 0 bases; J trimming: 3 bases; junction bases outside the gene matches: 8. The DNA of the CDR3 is TGCGCCAGCAGCTTGGGGAGGTCCACAGGGGACTATGGCTACACCTTC. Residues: CASSLGRSTGDYGYTF. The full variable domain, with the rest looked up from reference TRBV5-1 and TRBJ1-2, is KAGVTQTPRYLIKTRGQQVTLSCSPISGHRSVSWYQQTPGQGLQFLFEYFSETQRNKGNFPGRFSGRQFSNSRSEMNVSTLELGDSALYLCASSLGRSTGDYGYTFGSGTRLTVV.

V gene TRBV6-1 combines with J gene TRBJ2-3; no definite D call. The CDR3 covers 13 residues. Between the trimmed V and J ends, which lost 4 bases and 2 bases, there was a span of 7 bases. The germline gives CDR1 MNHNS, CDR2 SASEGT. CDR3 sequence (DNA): TGTGCCAGCAGTGCCCTACACACAGATACGCAGTATTTT. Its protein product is CASSALHTDTQYF.

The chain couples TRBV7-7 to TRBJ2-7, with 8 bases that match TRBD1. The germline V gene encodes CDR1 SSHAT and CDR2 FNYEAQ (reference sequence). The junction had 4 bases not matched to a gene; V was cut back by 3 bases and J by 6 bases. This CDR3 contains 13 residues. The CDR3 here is CASSFHDRGEQYF. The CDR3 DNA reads TGTGCCAGCAGCTTCCATGACAGGGGCGAGCAGTACTTC.

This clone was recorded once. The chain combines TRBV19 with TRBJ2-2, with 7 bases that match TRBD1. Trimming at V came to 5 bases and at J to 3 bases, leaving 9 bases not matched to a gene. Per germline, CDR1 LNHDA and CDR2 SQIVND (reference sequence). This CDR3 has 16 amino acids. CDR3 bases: TGTGCCAGTAGTTCACAGGGGAGAATGGACACCGGGGAGCTGTTTTTT. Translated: CASSSQGRMDTGELFF.

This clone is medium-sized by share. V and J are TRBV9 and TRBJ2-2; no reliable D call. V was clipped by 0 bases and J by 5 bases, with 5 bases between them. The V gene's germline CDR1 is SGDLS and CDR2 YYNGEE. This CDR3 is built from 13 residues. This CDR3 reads CASSVDGTGELFF. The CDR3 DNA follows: TGTGCCAGCAGCGTAGATGGGACCGGGGAGCTGTTTTTT.

The DNA of the CDR3 is TGTGCCAGCAGCTTAGCGGGGACGGATAAAGCTTTCTTT. Amino acids: CASSLAGTDKAFF. The J gene is TRBJ1-1, the V gene TRBV11-3; tentative D call: TRBD1 (5 bases). Germline loops: CDR1 SGHNT, CDR2 YENEEA. The CDR3 consists of 13 residues. Trimming took off 1 base at V and 9 bases at J, with 12 bases between the two ends.

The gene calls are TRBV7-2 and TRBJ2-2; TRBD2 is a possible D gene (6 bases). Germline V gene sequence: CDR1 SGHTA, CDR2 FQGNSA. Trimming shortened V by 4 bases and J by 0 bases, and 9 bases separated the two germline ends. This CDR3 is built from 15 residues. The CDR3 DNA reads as TGTGCCAGCAGCTCATCGGGGGCGAACACCGGGGAGCTGTTTTTT. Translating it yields CASSSSGANTGELFF.

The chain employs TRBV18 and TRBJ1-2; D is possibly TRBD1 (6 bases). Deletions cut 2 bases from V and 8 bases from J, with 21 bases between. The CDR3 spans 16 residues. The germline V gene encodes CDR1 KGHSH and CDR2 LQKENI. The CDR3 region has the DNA TGTGCCAGCTCACCAGCAAGCGGCCGGGGGCGAGGAGGCTACACCTTC. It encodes CASSPASGRGRGGYTF.

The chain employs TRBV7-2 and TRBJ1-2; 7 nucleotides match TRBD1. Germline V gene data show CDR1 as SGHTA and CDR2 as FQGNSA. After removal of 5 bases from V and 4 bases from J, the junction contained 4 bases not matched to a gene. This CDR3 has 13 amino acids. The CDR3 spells CASSPQGGYGYTF. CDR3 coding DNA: TGTGCCAGCAGCCCGCAGGGGGGCTATGGCTACACCTTC.

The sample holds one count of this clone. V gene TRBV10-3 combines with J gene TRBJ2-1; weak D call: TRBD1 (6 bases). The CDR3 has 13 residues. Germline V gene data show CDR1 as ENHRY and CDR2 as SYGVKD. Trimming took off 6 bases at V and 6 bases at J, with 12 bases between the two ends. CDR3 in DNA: TGTGCCATCAGATCAGAACAGGGCAATGAGCAGTTCTTC. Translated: CAIRSEQGNEQFF.

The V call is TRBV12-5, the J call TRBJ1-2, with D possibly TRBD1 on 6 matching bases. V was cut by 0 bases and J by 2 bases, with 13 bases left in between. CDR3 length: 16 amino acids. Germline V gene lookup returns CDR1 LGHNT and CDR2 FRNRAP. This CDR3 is CASGLVSRTANYGYTF. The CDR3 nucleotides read TGTGCTAGTGGTTTGGTATCGAGGACAGCCAACTATGGCTACACCTTC. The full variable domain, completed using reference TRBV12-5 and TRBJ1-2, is DARVTQTPRHKVTEMGQEVTMRCQPILGHNTVFWYRQTMMQGLELLAYFRNRAPLDDSGMPKDRFSAEMPDATLATLKIQPSEPRDSAVYFCASGLVSRTANYGYTFGSGTRLTVV.

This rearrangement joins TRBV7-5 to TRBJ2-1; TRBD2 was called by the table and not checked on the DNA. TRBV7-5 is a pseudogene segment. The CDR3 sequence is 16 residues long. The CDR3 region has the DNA TGTGCCAGAAGCCCTCGGACTAGCGGTCCGGTTGGTGAGCAGTTCTTC. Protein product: CARSPRTSGPVGEQFF.

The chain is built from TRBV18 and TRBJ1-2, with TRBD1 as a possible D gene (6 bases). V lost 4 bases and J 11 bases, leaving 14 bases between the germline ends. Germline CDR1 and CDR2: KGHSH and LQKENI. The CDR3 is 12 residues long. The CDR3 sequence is CASSRPQGGYTF. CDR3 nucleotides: TGTGCCAGCTCACGGCCCCAAGGGGGGTACACCTTC.